This T cell receptor beta chain was captured by sequencing in a study of T cells after yellow fever vaccination. This clonotype has at least ten counts. Antigen unknown. The CDR3 consists of 15 residues. Germline V CDR1 and CDR2: GTSNPN, SVGIG (reference sequence). The V end was cut by 0 bases, the J end by 7 bases, with 16 bases between. General study findings and limits: Reappearance after the booster was observed for most primary-vaccination clones (about 95% CD4, over 70% CD8). The study noted that FACS-sorted repertoires could contain abundant clonotypes contaminating from the bulk population.

Conversion of TCR transcripts into cDNA relied on 5'RACE template switching, which added a universal primer site and UMIs. MiXCR, run by TCRdb on the 5' RACE reads, gives a single entry per CDR3 protein. The sample holds about 330,000 distinct CDR3 sequences; approximately 4% are singletons and the top ten take around 23%. The sequence came from a man younger than 35 who received the YFV17D yellow fever vaccine. V gene TRBV30 combines with J gene TRBJ2-1; the D call may be TRBD1 or TRBD2 (6 bases each). Sample: PBMCs, taken 5 days after the yellow fever booster vaccination. CDR3 region: CAWSVPEGEVNEQFF. CDR3 nucleotide sequence: TGTGCCTGGAGTGTACCCGAGGGGGAGGTGAATGAGCAGTTCTTC.